This T cell receptor beta chain was found in a study of response to subunit inactivated influenza vaccine. Trimming took 1 base from V and 2 from J, leaving 13 bases between them. Germline V CDR1 and CDR2: SGHTA, FQGNSA. The length of the CDR3 is 16 residues. Each CDR3 protein gets one entry after TCRdb re-called the RT-PCR reads with MiXCR. The table shows hundreds of thousands of distinct CDR3 sequences, with approximately 11% occurring only once. The data also belong to a second study, concerning T cells expressing NK-cell markers. That paper notes: UMI-tagged 5'RACE template switching yielded the TCR beta cDNA.

This sequence was found in a man over 45 who received an inactivated influenza vaccine. The chain links TRBV7-2 to TRBJ2-3, with a tentative D call TRBD1 (5 bases). The specimen was PBMCs from blood, collected on the day of vaccination. The CDR3 sequence: CASSLGGVYSTDTQYF. Written as DNA, the CDR3 is TGTGCCAGCAGCTTAGGGGGCGTCTACTCCACAGATACGCAGTATTTT. The whole variable domain, filled in from reference TRBV7-2 and TRBJ2-3, reads GAGVSQSPSNKVTEKGKDVELRCDPISGHTALYWYRQSLGQGLEFLIYFQGNSAPDKSGLPSDRFSAERTGGSVSTLTIQRTQQEDSAVYLCASSLGGVYSTDTQYFGPGTRLTVL.